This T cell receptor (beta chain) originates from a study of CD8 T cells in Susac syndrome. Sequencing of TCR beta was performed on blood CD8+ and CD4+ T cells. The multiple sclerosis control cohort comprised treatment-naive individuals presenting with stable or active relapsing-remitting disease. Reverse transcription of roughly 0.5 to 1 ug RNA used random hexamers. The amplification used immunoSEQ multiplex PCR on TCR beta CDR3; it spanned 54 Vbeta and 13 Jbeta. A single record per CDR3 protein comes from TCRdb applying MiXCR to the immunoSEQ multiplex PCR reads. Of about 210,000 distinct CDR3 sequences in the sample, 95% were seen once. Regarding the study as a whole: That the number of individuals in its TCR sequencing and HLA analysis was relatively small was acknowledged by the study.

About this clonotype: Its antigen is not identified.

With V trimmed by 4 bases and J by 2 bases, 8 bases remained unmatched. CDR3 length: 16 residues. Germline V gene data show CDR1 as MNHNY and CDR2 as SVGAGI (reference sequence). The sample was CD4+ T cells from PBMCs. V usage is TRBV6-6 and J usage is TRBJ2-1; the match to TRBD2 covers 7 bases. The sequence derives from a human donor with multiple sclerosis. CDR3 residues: CASSLGGEGTYNEQFF. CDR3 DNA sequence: TGTGCCAGCAGTTTGGGGGGGGAGGGCACCTACAATGAGCAGTTCTTC.